This TCR beta chain was recovered during a study of blood T cells in healthy people across ages. Background on the study: Using template switching, researchers captured about one barcoded beta molecule for each two T cells. General study points: Shifts in expanded clonotypes may have been confounded by donor CMV status, which was unknown. More naive CD4+ cells and higher diversity were found in long-lived than in aged donors.

The ends were cut back, 6 bases at V and 7 bases at J, with 16 bases in the middle. Germline CDR1 SNHLY, CDR2 FYNNEI. This CDR3 spans 14 amino acids. A sample-barcoded 5' primer and a J-beta primer mix were used in a second PCR of roughly 7 to 11 cycles. TCRdb itself ran the 5' RACE reads through MiXCR, one entry per CDR3 protein. The table lists 1.4 million to 1.5 million distinct CDR3 sequences, about 43% of them singletons. With regard to this clonotype: The antigen remains unidentified.

Peripheral blood, roughly 11 milliliters per donor, was collected. The sequencing input was blood. The clonotype was recovered from a woman aged 18-29 years in good health. The rearrangement uses TRBV2 and TRBJ2-4, with TRBD2 as a possible D gene (6 bases). The CDR3 sequence: CASSPSDGMNIQYF. CDR3 DNA: TGTGCCAGCAGCCCTAGCGATGGGATGAACATTCAGTACTTC.